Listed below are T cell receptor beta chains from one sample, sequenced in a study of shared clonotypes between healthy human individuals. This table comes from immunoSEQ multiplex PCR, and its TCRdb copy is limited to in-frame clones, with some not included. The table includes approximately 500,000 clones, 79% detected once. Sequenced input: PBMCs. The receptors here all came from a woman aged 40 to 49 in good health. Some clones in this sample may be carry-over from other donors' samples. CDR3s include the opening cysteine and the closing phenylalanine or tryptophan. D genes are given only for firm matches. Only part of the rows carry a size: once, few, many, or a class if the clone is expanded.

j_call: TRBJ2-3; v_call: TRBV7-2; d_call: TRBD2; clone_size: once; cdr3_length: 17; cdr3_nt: TGTGCCAGCAGCCCCCCTAGCGGGAGGGGGAGCACAGATACGCAGTATTTT; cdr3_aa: CASSPPSGRGSTDTQYF
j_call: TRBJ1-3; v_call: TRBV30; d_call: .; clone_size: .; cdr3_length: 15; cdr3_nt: TGTGCCTGGAGTGCTCGCAGGGTCTCCGGAAACACCATATATTTT; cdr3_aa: CAWSARRVSGNTIYF
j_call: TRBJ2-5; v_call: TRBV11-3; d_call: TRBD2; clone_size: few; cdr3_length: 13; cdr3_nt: TGTGCCAGCAGCCGACTAGCGGAAGAGACCCAGTACTTC; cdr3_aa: CASSRLAEETQYF
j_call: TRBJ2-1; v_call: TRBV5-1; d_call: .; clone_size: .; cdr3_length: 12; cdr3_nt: TGCGCCAGCAGCTTGGTACAGGATGAGCAGTTCTTC; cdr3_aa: CASSLVQDEQFF
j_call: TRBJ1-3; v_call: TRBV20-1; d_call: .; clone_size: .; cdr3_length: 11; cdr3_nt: TGCAGTGCCCGTGGTGGAAACACCATATATTTT; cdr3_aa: CSARGGNTIYF
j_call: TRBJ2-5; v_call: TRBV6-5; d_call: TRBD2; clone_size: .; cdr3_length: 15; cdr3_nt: TGTGCCAGCAGTTACCCTGCTAGCGGGATTGGGACCCAGTACTTC; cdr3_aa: CASSYPASGIGTQYF
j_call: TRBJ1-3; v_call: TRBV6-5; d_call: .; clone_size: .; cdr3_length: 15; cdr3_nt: TGTGCCAGCAGTTACTCTCACCAATACGGAAACACCATATATTTT; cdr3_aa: CASSYSHQYGNTIYF
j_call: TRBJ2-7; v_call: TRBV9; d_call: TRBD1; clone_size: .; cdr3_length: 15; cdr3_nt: TGTGCCAGCAGCGTCTCCGGGACAGAGCGCAACGAGCAGTACTTC; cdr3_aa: CASSVSGTERNEQYF
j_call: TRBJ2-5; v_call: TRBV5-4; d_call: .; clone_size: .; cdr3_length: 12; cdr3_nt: TGTGCCAGCAGCTTTACCGGAGGGGCCCAGTACTTC; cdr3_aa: CASSFTGGAQYF
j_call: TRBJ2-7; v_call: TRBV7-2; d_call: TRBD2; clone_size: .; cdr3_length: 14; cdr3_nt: TGTGCCAGCAGCTTAGGGCGGGGGGCCTACGAGCAGTACTTC; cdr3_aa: CASSLGRGAYEQYF
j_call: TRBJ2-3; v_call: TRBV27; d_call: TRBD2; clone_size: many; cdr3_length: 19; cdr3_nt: TGTGCCAGCAGTTTATGGGGTCTGGGGGGCGGGGGGAGCACAGATACGCAGTATTTT; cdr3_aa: CASSLWGLGGGGSTDTQYF
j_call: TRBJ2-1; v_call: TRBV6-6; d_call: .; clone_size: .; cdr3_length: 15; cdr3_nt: TGTGCCAGCAGTTACTGGGACGGGAGTGGCGATGAGCAGTTCTTC; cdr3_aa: CASSYWDGSGDEQFF
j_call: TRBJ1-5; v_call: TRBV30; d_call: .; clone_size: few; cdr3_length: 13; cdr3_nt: TGTGCCTGGAGTGTAGAGGATTATCAGCCCCAGCATTTT; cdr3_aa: CAWSVEDYQPQHF
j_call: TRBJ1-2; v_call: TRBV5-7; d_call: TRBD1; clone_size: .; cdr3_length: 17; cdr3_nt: TGTGCCAGCAGCTTGCGCCGAGGGACAGAAATCAAATATGGCTACACCTTC; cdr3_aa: CASSLRRGTEIKYGYTF
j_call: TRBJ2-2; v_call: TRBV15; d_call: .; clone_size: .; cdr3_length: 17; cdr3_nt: TGTGCCACCAGCAGAGTAGAAAATTCTATGGGGACCGGGGAGCTGTTTTTT; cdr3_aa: CATSRVENSMGTGELFF
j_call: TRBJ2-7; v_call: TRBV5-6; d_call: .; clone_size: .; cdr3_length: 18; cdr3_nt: TGTGCCAGCAGCTTGGCTATTGGGGGAGTGAACAAAGTCTACGAGCAGTACTTC; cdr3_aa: CASSLAIGGVNKVYEQYF
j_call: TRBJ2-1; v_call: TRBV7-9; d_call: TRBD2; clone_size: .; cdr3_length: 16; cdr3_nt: TGTGCCAGCAGCTCCTTAGCGGGAGTGGGATACAATGAGCAGTTCTTC; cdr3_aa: CASSSLAGVGYNEQFF
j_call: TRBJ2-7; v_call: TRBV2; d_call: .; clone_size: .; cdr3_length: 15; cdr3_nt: TGTGCCAGCAGGCCCACCAGGAGCTCCTCCTACGAGCAGTACTTC; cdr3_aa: CASRPTRSSSYEQYF
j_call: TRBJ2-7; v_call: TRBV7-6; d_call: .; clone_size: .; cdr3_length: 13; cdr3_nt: TGTGCCAGCAGCTCTCTGTGGAGTTCGGTGCAGTACTTC; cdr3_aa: CASSSLWSSVQYF
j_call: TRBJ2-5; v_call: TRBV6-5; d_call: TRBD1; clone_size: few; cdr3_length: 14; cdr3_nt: TGTGCCAGCAGCCGGGACAGGGGTCCTCAGACCCAGTACTTC; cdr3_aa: CASSRDRGPQTQYF
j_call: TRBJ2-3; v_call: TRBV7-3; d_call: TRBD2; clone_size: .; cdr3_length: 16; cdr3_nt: TGTGCCAGCAGCCCTCTAGGACTAGCGGGAGCAGATACGCAGTATTTT; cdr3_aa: CASSPLGLAGADTQYF
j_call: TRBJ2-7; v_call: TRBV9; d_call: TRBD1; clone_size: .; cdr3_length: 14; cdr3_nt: TGTGCCAGCAGCGTAACACAGGGGACACGCGAGCAGTACTTC; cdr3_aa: CASSVTQGTREQYF
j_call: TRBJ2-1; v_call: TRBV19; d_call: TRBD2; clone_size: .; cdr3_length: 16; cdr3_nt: TGTGCCAGTAGTAACCCGACTAGCGCGACCTACAATGAGCAGTTCTTC; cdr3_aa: CASSNPTSATYNEQFF
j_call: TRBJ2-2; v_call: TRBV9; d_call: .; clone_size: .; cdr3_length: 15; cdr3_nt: TGTGCCAGCAGCTCACGGGAGAGATGGACCGGGGAGCTGTTTTTT; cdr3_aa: CASSSRERWTGELFF
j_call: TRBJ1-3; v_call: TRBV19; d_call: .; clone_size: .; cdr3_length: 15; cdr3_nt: TGTGCCAGTACCCCTCAGGGAACGGGAGGAAACACCATATATTTT; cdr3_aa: CASTPQGTGGNTIYF
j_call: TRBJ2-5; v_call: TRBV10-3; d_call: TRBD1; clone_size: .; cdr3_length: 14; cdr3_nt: TGTGCCATCAGACCCGGGACAGGGCGGGAGACCCAGTACTTC; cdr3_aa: CAIRPGTGRETQYF
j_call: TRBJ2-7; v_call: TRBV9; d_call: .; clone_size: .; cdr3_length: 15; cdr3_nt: TGTGCCAGCAGCGTAGAAAGCGGACTCTCCTACGAGCAGTACTTC; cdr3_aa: CASSVESGLSYEQYF
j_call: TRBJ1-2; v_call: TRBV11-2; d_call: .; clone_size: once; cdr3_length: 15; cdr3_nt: TGTGCCAGCAGCCCCTCCCTTCTGGGGGCGCGGGGCTACACCTTC; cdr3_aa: CASSPSLLGARGYTF
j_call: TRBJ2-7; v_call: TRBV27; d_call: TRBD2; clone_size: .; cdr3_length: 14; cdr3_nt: TGTGCCAGCAGCCTCTCGGGACTATTCTACGAGCAGTACTTC; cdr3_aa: CASSLSGLFYEQYF
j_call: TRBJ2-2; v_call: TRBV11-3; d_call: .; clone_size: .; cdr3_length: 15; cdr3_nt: TGTGCCAGCAGCGCGAGACATGGAGGACCCGGGGAGCTGTTTTTT; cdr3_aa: CASSARHGGPGELFF
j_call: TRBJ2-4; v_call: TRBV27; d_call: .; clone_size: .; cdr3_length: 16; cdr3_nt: TGTGCCACCTTACGACTCCCGGGGATAGCCAAAAACATTCAGTACTTC; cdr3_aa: CATLRLPGIAKNIQYF